The next 8 T cell receptor beta chains were all read from a single sample in a study of T cells after yellow fever vaccination. TCRdb re-called the 5' RACE reads through MiXCR, storing one row per CDR3 protein. The repertoire holds some 560,000 distinct CDR3 sequences, with roughly a fifth as singletons. Sequenced material: PBMCs, taken 15 days after the yellow fever booster vaccination. The receptors were sampled from a man aged 25-45 years who received the YFV17D yellow fever vaccine.

V gene TRBV5-1 combines with J gene TRBJ2-1, with TRBD2 matching 11 bases. Germline lookup yields CDR1 SGHRS and CDR2 YFSETQ. CDR3 length: 15 residues. J was trimmed by 7 bases and V by 0 bases; bases with no gene match: 3. CDR3: CASSLATSGKNEQFF. In DNA form, the CDR3 reads TGCGCCAGCAGCTTGGCGACTAGCGGGAAAAATGAGCAGTTCTTC. The complete variable domain, with remaining parts taken from reference TRBV5-1 and TRBJ2-1, reads KAGVTQTPRYLIKTRGQQVTLSCSPISGHRSVSWYQQTPGQGLQFLFEYFSETQRNKGNFPGRFSGRQFSNSRSEMNVSTLELGDSALYLCASSLATSGKNEQFFGPGTRLTVL.

This chain uses TRBV11-2 with TRBJ2-7; TRBD2 is a possible D gene (5 bases). CDR3 length: 16 residues. V lost 4 bases and J lost 0, with 16 bases in between. The germline V gene has CDR1 SGHAT and CDR2 FQNNGV. The CDR3, as DNA: TGTGCCAGCAGCTCCTCGGAGGACGACCCCTCCTACGAGCAGTACTTC. Amino acid sequence: CASSSSEDDPSYEQYF.

This chain joins TRBV10-3 and TRBJ2-7; 11 nucleotides match TRBD2. CDR1 and CDR2 from the germline V gene are ENHRY and SYGVKD. J was trimmed by 4 bases and V by 6 bases; bases with no gene match: 8. The CDR3 covers 15 residues. The CDR3 sequence is CAIRATSGTGYEQYF. The CDR3 DNA sequence: TGTGCCATCAGAGCGACTAGCGGGACAGGGTACGAGCAGTACTTC.

This clonotype has just a few counts. The CDR3 loop is CASSESLTGLGHEQYF. Written as DNA, the CDR3 is TGTGCCAGCAGTGAATCTCTCACGGGTTTGGGTCACGAGCAGTACTTC. The rearrangement links TRBV25-1 to TRBJ2-7; no clear D. V gave up 1 base and J gave up 5 bases, with 18 bases separating them. The CDR3 sequence is 16 residues long. Germline V gene sequence: CDR1 MGHDK, CDR2 SYGVNS.

This clonotype was seen a handful of times. The V and J genes are TRBV10-3 and TRBJ2-3; TRBD2 aligns across 15 bases. The ends lost 7 bases at V and 0 bases at J; junction bases unmatched: 2. CDR3 size: 16 residues. Per the germline V gene, CDR1 is ENHRY and CDR2 is SYGVKD. The CDR3 is CAITGTSGRSTDTQYF. The CDR3 nucleotides read TGTGCCATCACCGGGACTAGCGGGAGGAGCACAGATACGCAGTATTTT.

This clonotype was found once. This rearrangement joins TRBV9 to TRBJ2-1, with 8 bases aligning to TRBD2. The CDR3 totals 15 residues. In germline, CDR1 is SGDLS, CDR2 YYNGEE. Trimming cost V 0 bases and J 3 bases; bases outside gene matches: 2. The CDR3 DNA reads as TGTGCCAGCAGCGTAGGTAGCGGGGTCTACAATGAGCAGTTCTTC. This sequence encodes CASSVGSGVYNEQFF.

The V gene is TRBV12-3 or TRBV12-4, the J gene TRBJ2-7, with D unclear. This CDR3 has 13 residues. Trimming pared 8 bases from V and 2 bases from J, leaving 13 bases between. The CDR3 DNA is TGTGCCAGCGGAAGGACCCGAACCTACGAGCAGTACTTC. This codes for CASGRTRTYEQYF.

This chain links TRBV11-1 with TRBJ2-3; 8 nucleotides align to TRBD2. V shed 5 bases, J shed 1 base, and the junction held 8 bases outside the gene matches. The CDR3 length is 16 residues. The V gene's germline CDR1 is SGHAT and CDR2 FQDESV (reference sequence). The CDR3 nucleotides read TGTGCCAGCAGCCACACGGCGGGAGGACGCACAGATACGCAGTATTTT. This translates into CASSHTAGGRTDTQYF. Full variable domain (missing parts from reference TRBV11-1 and TRBJ2-3): EAEVAQSPRYKITEKSQAVAFWCDPISGHATLYWYRQILGQGPELLVQFQDESVVDDSQLPKDRFSAERLKGVDSTLKIQPAELGDSAMYLCASSHTAGGRTDTQYFGPGTRLTVL.